These 27 T cell receptor beta chains share one sample of origin, sequenced in a study of blood T cells in healthy people across ages. A second PCR of 7 to 11 cycles used a sample-barcoded 5' primer and a J-beta primer mix. One entry per CDR3 protein results from TCRdb running MiXCR on the 5' RACE reads. The sample records 1.2 million to 1.5 million distinct CDR3 sequences, roughly 45% being singletons. The sequenced sample was blood. The receptors derive from a woman aged 18-29 years in good health.

This clonotype was seen only a few times. This chain connects TRBV5-1 to TRBJ2-2; no clear D. The CDR3 spans 14 residues. V lost 5 bases and J lost 1, with 9 bases in between. Germline loops: CDR1 SGHRS, CDR2 YFSETQ. CDR3 residues: CASSRSLNTGELFF. The CDR3 DNA sequence: TGCGCCAGCAGTAGGTCTTTGAACACCGGGGAGCTGTTTTTT. Full variable domain (missing parts from reference TRBV5-1 and TRBJ2-2): KAGVTQTPRYLIKTRGQQVTLSCSPISGHRSVSWYQQTPGQGLQFLFEYFSETQRNKGNFPGRFSGRQFSNSRSEMNVSTLELGDSALYLCASSRSLNTGELFFGEGSRLTVL.

As for this clonotype: The junction differs from germline at one of its ends, possibly a read error. V is TRBV9 and J is TRBJ1-3; D possibly corresponds to TRBD1 (6 bases). CDR1 and CDR2 (germline): SGDLS, YYNGEE. This CDR3 has 15 residues. The CDR3 loop reads CASSVGGSSGNTIYF. Here the CDR3 DNA reads TGTGCCAGTAGCGTAGGGGGTAGCTCTGGAAACACCATATATTTT.

Here the CDR3 reads CASSNRGKDTEAFF. DNA for the CDR3: TGTGCCAGCAGTAATAGAGGGAAGGACACTGAAGCTTTCTTT. The rearrangement joins TRBV12-3 or TRBV12-4 to TRBJ1-1, with D unresolved. This CDR3 contains 14 residues. The V gene lost 5 bases and the J gene lost 3 bases, with 13 bases spanning the gap.

This clonotype occurred a few times. The V gene is TRBV11-2, the J gene TRBJ2-4, with D maybe TRBD1 (5 bases). This CDR3 has 15 amino acids. The V gene's germline CDR1 is SGHAT and CDR2 FQNNGV. Trimming stripped 8 bases from V and 0 bases from J, with 14 bases between. The CDR3 DNA reads TGTGCCAGCGCTTCAGGGTCCTCAGCCAAAAACATTCAGTACTTC. It yields the protein CASASGSSAKNIQYF.

This clonotype came up a few times. V usage is TRBV20-1 and J usage is TRBJ1-2; D gene ambiguous. This CDR3 spans 14 amino acids. V was shortened by 3 bases and J by 2 bases, with 13 bases between the two germline ends. Germline V CDR1 and CDR2: DFQATT, SNEGSKA (reference sequence). The CDR3 region is CSARRAGGNYGYTF. The CDR3 DNA follows: TGCAGTGCTAGGAGGGCCGGAGGCAACTATGGCTACACCTTC.

This clonotype has just a few counts. This CDR3 is CASSLYPGGDTQYF. The CDR3 coding sequence is TGTGCCAGCAGCTTATATCCGGGGGGGGATACGCAGTATTTT. J is TRBJ2-3 and V is TRBV7-3; 8 positions agree with TRBD2. The V gene end was trimmed by 2 bases and the J gene end by 6 bases; junction bases not matched to a gene: 4. CDR1 is SGHTA, CDR2 FQGTGA, per germline. The CDR3 spans 14 residues.

The V and J genes are TRBV5-1 and TRBJ2-5; 8 positions agree with TRBD2. The length of the CDR3 is 15 residues. V gave up 7 bases and J gave up 5 bases; unmatched junction bases: 13. The germline V gene has CDR1 SGHRS and CDR2 YFSETQ. The CDR3 sequence: CASHPGSGTLETQYF. The CDR3 DNA sequence: TGCGCCAGCCACCCGGGTAGCGGGACTCTGGAGACCCAGTACTTC.

The chain recombines TRBV12-3 or TRBV12-4 with TRBJ2-3, with D unresolved. The CDR3 loop spans 11 amino acids. The V and J ends lost 4 bases and 8 bases respectively, with 7 bases between them. The CDR3 protein is CASSWVGTQYF. CDR3 bases: TGTGCCAGCAGTTGGGTCGGTACGCAGTATTTT.

This clonotype came up a few times. The rearrangement uses TRBV7-2 and TRBJ2-2, with D uncertain. Between the trimmed V and J ends, which lost 5 bases and 0 bases, there was a span of 10 bases. CDR3 length: 15 residues. Germline CDR1 SGHTA, CDR2 FQGNSA. CDR3 nucleotides: TGTGCCAGCAGCGTGAGACGAGCGAACACCGGGGAGCTGTTTTTT. Translating it yields CASSVRRANTGELFF.

This clonotype was seen more than once but under ten times. This rearrangement joins TRBV7-9 to TRBJ2-1; possibly TRBD2 for D (6 bases). V was clipped by 5 bases and J by 3 bases, with 14 bases between them. Germline-derived CDR1 and CDR2 are SEHNR and FQNEAQ (reference sequence). The CDR3 is 15 amino acids. The CDR3, as DNA: TGTGCCAGCAGCCCCCGGTTAGCGGACTACAATGAGCAGTTCTTC. It translates to CASSPRLADYNEQFF.

There are a few counts of this clonotype. J is TRBJ2-2 and V is TRBV20-1; 10 bases match TRBD2. Germline V lookup: CDR1 DFQATT, CDR2 SNEGSKA (reference sequence). There are 14 residues in the CDR3. Trimming removed 3 bases from V and 4 bases from J; junction bases left unmatched: 2. CDR3 bases: TGCAGTGCTAGCCTAGCGGGAGTCACCGGGGAGCTGTTTTTT. Translated, it gives CSASLAGVTGELFF.

A note on this clonotype: This may be a read error: a much more frequent sequence differs by one nucleotide. CDR3 sequence: CASRETGSSYEQFF. CDR3 DNA: TGTGCCAGCAGGGAAACAGGGAGCTCCTACGAGCAGTTCTTC. V gene TRBV12-3 or TRBV12-4 combines with J gene TRBJ2-1; tentative D call: TRBD1 (6 bases). There are 14 residues in the CDR3. Trimming took off 6 bases at V and 10 bases at J, with 19 bases between the two ends.

The chain joins TRBV19 to TRBJ1-2; tentatively, D is TRBD1 (5 bases). CDR1 is LNHDA, CDR2 SQIVND, per germline (reference sequence). Deletions cut 4 bases from V and 9 bases from J, with 12 bases between. CDR3 length equals 12 residues. The CDR3 DNA reads as TGTGCCAGTAGTAGGGACGGCTGGCGCTACACCTTC. Translated, it gives CASSRDGWRYTF.

This clonotype came up a few times. V usage is TRBV4-1 and J usage is TRBJ1-5, with a tentative D call TRBD1 (5 bases). The CDR3 runs to 17 residues. V lost 3 bases to trimming and J lost 11 bases, with 26 bases between them. The germline CDR1 and CDR2 sequences are MGHRA and YSYEKL. CDR3 region: CASSQQATAETQRAQHF. The CDR3 DNA is TGCGCCAGCAGCCAGCAAGCGACAGCCGAGACCCAGCGAGCCCAGCATTTT.

This chain uses TRBV12-3 or TRBV12-4 with TRBJ2-3; the D gene is possibly TRBD2 (6 bases). Deletions cut 9 bases from V and 5 bases from J, with 18 bases between. The CDR3 has 14 amino acids. CDR3 DNA: TGTGCCAGTTCCCTGGGCCCCGGGAGAGATACGCAGTATTTT. Its protein product is CASSLGPGRDTQYF.

The chain joins TRBV28 to TRBJ2-1; D gene ambiguous. The J call may be in error: the DNA end matches TRBJ2-7 better. This CDR3 comprises 15 residues. Germline-derived CDR1 and CDR2 are MDHEN and SYDVKM. The CDR3 protein is CASRRSESSYNEQYF. The CDR3 DNA reads as TGTGCCAGCAGGAGGAGCGAAAGCTCCTACAATGAGCAGTACTTC.

V usage is TRBV6-5 and J usage is TRBJ2-3; 9 bases are a match to TRBD1. The germline V gene has CDR1 MNHEY and CDR2 SVGAGI. V lost 6 bases, J lost 4 bases, and 8 bases stayed unmatched. CDR3 length equals 15 residues. The CDR3, as DNA: TGTGCCAGCAGCCGGACAGGGGATGGCGCAGATACGCAGTATTTT. Protein product: CASSRTGDGADTQYF.

The J gene is TRBJ2-3, the V gene TRBV30, with 8 bases matching TRBD2. Germline V lookup: CDR1 GTSNPN, CDR2 SVGIG (reference sequence). V lost 0 bases to trimming and J lost 1 base; unmatched junction nucleotides: 6. CDR3 length: 16 amino acids. CDR3 sequence reads: CAWSVYASGRTDTQYF. The CDR3 DNA reads TGTGCCTGGAGTGTGTACGCTAGCGGGCGCACAGATACGCAGTATTTT.

This chain links TRBV4-1 with TRBJ2-2; D gene unclear. Looked up from germline, CDR1 is MGHRA and CDR2 is YSYEKL. V lost 4 bases to trimming and J lost 3 bases, with 6 bases between them. This CDR3 has 13 residues. This CDR3 reads CASSPRYTGELFF. The CDR3 bases are TGCGCCAGCAGCCCCCGATACACCGGGGAGCTGTTTTTT.

This clonotype has a handful of counts. The chain has TRBV12-3 or TRBV12-4 and TRBJ2-7; D possibly corresponds to TRBD1 (6 bases). V shed 3 bases and J shed 10 bases, with 22 bases lying between them. The length of the CDR3 is 15 residues. This chain's CDR3 is CASSFRPTQGFSQYF. In DNA, the CDR3 is TGTGCCAGCAGTTTTCGCCCGACGCAGGGGTTCAGTCAGTACTTC.

The chain joins TRBV4-1 to TRBJ2-1; 10 nucleotides line up with TRBD2. Germline CDR1 and CDR2: MGHRA and YSYEKL. CDR3 length equals 20 residues. After removal of 4 bases from V and 8 bases from J, the junction contained 23 bases not matched to a gene. CDR3: CASSPAGLAGENAGSYEQFF. Written as DNA, the CDR3 is TGCGCCAGCAGCCCAGCCGGGCTAGCGGGGGAAAACGCCGGTTCGTATGAGCAGTTCTTC.

The rearrangement uses TRBV4-1 and TRBJ2-3, with 9 bases fitting TRBD2. Germline V gene sequence: CDR1 MGHRA, CDR2 YSYEKL. V lost 0 bases and J lost 5; bases outside the gene matches: 9. The CDR3 is 17 residues long. CDR3 loop: CASSQDRRGGAGDTQYF. The CDR3 nucleotides read TGCGCCAGCAGCCAAGATAGGCGCGGGGGGGCGGGAGATACGCAGTATTTT.

The chain has TRBV7-2 and TRBJ2-4; TRBD2 aligns across 8 bases. CDR3 length: 16 amino acids. Per germline, CDR1 SGHTA and CDR2 FQGNSA. Germline trimming cut 1 base from V and 6 bases from J; bases unmatched to any gene: 8. CDR3 in amino acids: CASSLEVGGAGNIQYF. The CDR3 coding sequence is TGTGCCAGCAGCTTAGAGGTCGGGGGGGCCGGAAACATTCAGTACTTC.

This clonotype was seen a few times. The V and J genes are TRBV7-2 and TRBJ2-5, with 14 bases lining up with TRBD2. The CDR3 sequence is 16 residues long. The V segment lost 1 base and the J segment 4 bases; nucleotides outside the gene matches: 2. CDR1 and CDR2 from the germline V gene are SGHTA and FQGNSA. The CDR3 loop is CASSLGGTSGRETQYF. Here the CDR3 DNA reads TGTGCCAGCAGCTTAGGGGGGACTAGCGGGAGAGAGACCCAGTACTTC.

This chain connects TRBV27 to TRBJ1-5; possible D gene TRBD1, 6 bases. The CDR3 is 14 amino acids. CDR1 and CDR2 from the germline V gene are MNHEY and SMNVEV (reference sequence). V was shortened by 9 bases and J by 0 bases, with 12 bases between the two germline ends. Written as DNA, the CDR3 is TGTGCCAGTCGACAGGAAAATAGCAATCAGCCCCAGCATTTT. This encodes CASRQENSNQPQHF.

The rearrangement links TRBV6-5 to TRBJ2-7; unclear D gene. The CDR3 runs to 14 residues. Between the trimmed V and J ends, which lost 6 bases and 6 bases, there was a span of 18 bases. Per germline, CDR1 MNHEY and CDR2 SVGAGI. The CDR3 coding sequence is TGTGCCAGCAGACTTGCCCTAGAGGCAGCCGAGCAGTACTTC. Encoded protein: CASRLALEAAEQYF.

Only a few counts were recorded for this clonotype. The chain couples TRBV29-1 to TRBJ1-2; D gene uncertain. The CDR3 is 14 amino acids. V lost 7 bases and J 3 bases, leaving 18 bases between the germline ends. CDR1 SQVTM and CDR2 ANQGSEA come from the germline V gene. Here the CDR3 DNA reads TGCAGCGCGACCCCGTACGCAGAGGACTATGGCTACACCTTC. This gives the protein CSATPYAEDYGYTF.